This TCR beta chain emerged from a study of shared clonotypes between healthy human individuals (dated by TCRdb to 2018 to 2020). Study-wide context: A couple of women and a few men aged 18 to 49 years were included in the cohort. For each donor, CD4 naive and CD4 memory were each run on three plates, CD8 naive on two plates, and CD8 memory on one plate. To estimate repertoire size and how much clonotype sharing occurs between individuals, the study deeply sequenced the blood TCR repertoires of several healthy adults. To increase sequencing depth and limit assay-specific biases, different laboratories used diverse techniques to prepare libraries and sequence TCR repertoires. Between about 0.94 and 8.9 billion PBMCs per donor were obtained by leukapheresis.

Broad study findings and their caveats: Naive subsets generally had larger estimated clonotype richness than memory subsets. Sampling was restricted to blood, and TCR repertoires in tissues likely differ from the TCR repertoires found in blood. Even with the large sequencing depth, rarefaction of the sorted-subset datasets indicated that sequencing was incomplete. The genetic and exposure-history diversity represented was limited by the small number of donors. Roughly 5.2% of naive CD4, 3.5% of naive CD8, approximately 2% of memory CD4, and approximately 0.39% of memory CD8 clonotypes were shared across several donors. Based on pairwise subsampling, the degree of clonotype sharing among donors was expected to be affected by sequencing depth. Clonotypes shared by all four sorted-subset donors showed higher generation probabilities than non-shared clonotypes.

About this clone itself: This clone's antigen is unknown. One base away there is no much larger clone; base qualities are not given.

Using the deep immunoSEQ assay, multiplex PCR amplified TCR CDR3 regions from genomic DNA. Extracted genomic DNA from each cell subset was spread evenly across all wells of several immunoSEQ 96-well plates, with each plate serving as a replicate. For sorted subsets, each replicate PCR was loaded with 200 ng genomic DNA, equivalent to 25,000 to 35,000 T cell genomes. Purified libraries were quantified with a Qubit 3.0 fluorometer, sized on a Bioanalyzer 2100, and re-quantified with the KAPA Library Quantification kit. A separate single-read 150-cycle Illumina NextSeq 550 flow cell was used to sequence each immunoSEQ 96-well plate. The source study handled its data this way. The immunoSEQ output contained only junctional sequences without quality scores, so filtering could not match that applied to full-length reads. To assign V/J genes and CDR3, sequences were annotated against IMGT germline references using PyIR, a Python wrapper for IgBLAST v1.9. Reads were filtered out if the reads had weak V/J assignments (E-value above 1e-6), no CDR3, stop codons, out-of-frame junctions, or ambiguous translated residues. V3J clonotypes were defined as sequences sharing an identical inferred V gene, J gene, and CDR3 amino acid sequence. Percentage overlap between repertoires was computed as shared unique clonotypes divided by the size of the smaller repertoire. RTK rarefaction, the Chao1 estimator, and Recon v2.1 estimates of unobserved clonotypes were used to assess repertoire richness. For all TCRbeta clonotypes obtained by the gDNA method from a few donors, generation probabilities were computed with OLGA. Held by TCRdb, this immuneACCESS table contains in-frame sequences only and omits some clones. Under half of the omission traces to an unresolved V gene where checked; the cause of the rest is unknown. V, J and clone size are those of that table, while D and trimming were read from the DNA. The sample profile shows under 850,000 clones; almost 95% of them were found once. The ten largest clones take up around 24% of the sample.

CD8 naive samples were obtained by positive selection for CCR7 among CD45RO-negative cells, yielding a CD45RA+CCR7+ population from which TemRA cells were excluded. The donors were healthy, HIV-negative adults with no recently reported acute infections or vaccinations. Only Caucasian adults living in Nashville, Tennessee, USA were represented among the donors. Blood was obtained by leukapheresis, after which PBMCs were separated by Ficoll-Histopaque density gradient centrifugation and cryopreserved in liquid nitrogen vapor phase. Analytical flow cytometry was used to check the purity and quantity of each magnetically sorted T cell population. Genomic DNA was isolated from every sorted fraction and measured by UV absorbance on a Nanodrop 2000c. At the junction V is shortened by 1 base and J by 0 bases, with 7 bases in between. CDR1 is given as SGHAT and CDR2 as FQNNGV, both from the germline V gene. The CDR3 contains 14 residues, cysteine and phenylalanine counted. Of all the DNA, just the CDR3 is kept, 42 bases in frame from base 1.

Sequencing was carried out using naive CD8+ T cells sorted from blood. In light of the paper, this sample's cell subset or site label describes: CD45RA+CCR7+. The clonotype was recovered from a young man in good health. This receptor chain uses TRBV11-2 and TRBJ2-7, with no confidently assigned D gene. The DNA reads TGTGCCAGCAGCTTAGCCGGCAACTCCTACGAGCAGTACTTC. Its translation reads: CASSLAGNSYEQYF.